Each of the 2 T cell receptor beta chains below was sequenced from the same sample in a study of beta chain features in type 1 diabetes. General study findings and limits: Type 1 diabetes patients showed a moderate but significant shortening of TCRB CDR3s in all four CD4+ subsets.

Of the isolated RNA, all was reverse transcribed, and so the sequenced material was expressed TCRB transcripts. TCRdb's table, derived via immunoSEQ multiplex PCR, lists solely in-frame clones and lacks some. The table lists 350,000 to 450,000 clones, 10% to 15% of them singletons. These TCRs are of unknown antigen specificity. Sequencing was carried out using naive CD4+ T cells from blood. These receptors originate from a woman aged 18-29 years with type 1 diabetes.

There are a few counts of this clone. Given the absence of the conserved phenylalanine or tryptophan at the CDR3 end, a read error is likely. It is unclear where the CDR3 begins or ends on the DNA, so no DNA is shown, and the CDR3 is as TCRdb lists it. The chain carries TRBV29-1 and TRBJ1-1. CDR1 is SQVTM and CDR2 is ANQGSEA in the germline V gene. With termini counted, the CDR3 has 10 amino acids. The CDR3 region is CSVGGVGVSL.

This clone has only a few counts. V is TRBV15 and J is TRBJ2-5; no definite D call. Germline CDR1 is LNHNV and CDR2 is YYDKDF (reference sequence). The V gene lost 1 base and the J gene lost 3 bases, with 9 bases spanning the gap. CDR3 size: 14 residues. The CDR3 region has the DNA TGTGCCACCAGCAGAGGAGCTCTAAAAGAGACCCAGTACTTC. It codes for CATSRGALKETQYF. Together with reference TRBV15 and TRBJ2-5, the CDR3 gives the full variable domain: DAMVIQNPRYQVTQFGKPVTLSCSQTLNHNVMYWYQQKSSQAPKLLFHYYDKDFNNEADTPDNFQSRRPNTSFCFLDIRSPGLGDTAMYLCATSRGALKETQYFGPGTRLLVL.